The 19 T cell receptor beta chains below were found in one sample sequenced in a study of T cell repertoires in cytomegalovirus infection. Via MiXCR, TCRdb re-called the reads, giving one row per CDR3 protein. The repertoire holds 500,000 or so distinct CDR3 sequences, with approximately 16% as singletons. The material sequenced was CD8+ T cells from PBMCs. These receptors were collected from a human donor in good health (CMV status not recorded). Some clones in this sample may be carry-over from other donors' samples.

This clonotype was counted many times. The chain has TRBV11-2 and TRBJ2-1; D remains unclear. Looked up from germline, CDR1 is SGHAT and CDR2 is FQNNGV. The CDR3 contains 14 residues. Trimming stripped 5 bases from V and 2 bases from J, with 10 bases between. The CDR3 loop is CASSPWAAYNEQFF. CDR3 sequence (DNA): TGTGCCAGCAGCCCCTGGGCAGCCTACAATGAGCAGTTCTTC.

This clonotype was seen a handful of times. This chain joins TRBV7-9 and TRBJ1-1; D gene unclear. Trimming shortened V by 4 bases and J by 0 bases, and 12 bases separated the two germline ends. Germline V gene sequence: CDR1 SEHNR, CDR2 FQNEAQ (reference sequence). The CDR3 totals 15 residues. CDR3 protein: CASSSPAVMNTEAFF. As DNA, the CDR3 is TGTGCCAGCAGCTCCCCGGCGGTGATGAACACTGAAGCTTTCTTT.

The sample holds many counts of this clonotype. This rearrangement joins TRBV4-1 to TRBJ1-5; D unclear. V gave up 0 bases and J gave up 4 bases, with 13 bases separating them. The CDR3 extends over 16 amino acids. Germline CDR1 MGHRA, CDR2 YSYEKL. The CDR3 is CASSQDGRPTNQPQHF. The CDR3 DNA reads as TGCGCCAGCAGCCAAGATGGCAGGCCCACTAATCAGCCCCAGCATTTT.

The V and J genes are TRBV10-3 and TRBJ2-7; tentatively, D is TRBD1 (7 bases). Trimming shortened V by 2 bases and J by 2 bases, and 13 bases separated the two germline ends. Germline-derived CDR1 and CDR2 are ENHRY and SYGVKD. The CDR3 is made up of 15 amino acids. CDR3: CAISERGTATYEQYF. DNA for the CDR3: TGTGCCATCAGTGAGCGGGGGACAGCTACCTACGAGCAGTACTTC.

Regarding this clonotype: The germline gene is not matched at one end of the junction; a read error may be the cause. The V gene is TRBV5-1, the J gene TRBJ2-5; 10 bases match TRBD2. Looked up from germline, CDR1 is SGHRS and CDR2 is YFSETQ. This CDR3 is 14 amino acids long. Written as DNA, the CDR3 is TGTGCCAGCAGCGGGGGGGGGGCCCAAGAGACCCAGTACTTC. It encodes CASSGGGAQETQYF.

For this clonotype: One junction end does not reproduce the germline sequence, and a read error may be involved. The genes are TRBV15 and TRBJ2-6; possible D gene TRBD2, 6 bases. The CDR3 has 15 residues. Per the germline V gene, CDR1 is LNHNV and CDR2 is YYDKDF (reference sequence). CDR3 nucleotide sequence: TGTGCCACCAGCAGAGATCGGGGGAAGGCCAACGTCCTGATTTTC. Its protein product is CATSRDRGKANVLIF.

This rearrangement joins TRBV20-1 to TRBJ2-1; 15 bases align to TRBD2. This CDR3 region has 16 residues. CDR1 is DFQATT, CDR2 SNEGSKA, per germline (reference sequence). Trimming removed 6 bases from V and 6 bases from J; junction bases left unmatched: 9. CDR3 in amino acids: CSAKRGGLAGGNEQFF. DNA for the CDR3: TGCAGTGCCAAAAGGGGGGGACTAGCGGGGGGCAATGAGCAGTTCTTC.

The chain is built from TRBV5-5 and TRBJ2-7, with no clear D. This CDR3 is 13 amino acids long. Trimming cost V 3 bases and J 5 bases, with 12 bases left between them. CDR1 is SGHKS and CDR2 is YYEKEE in the germline V gene (reference sequence). For the CDR3, the DNA is TGTGCCAGCAGCTCCCCCGGGCGCGACGAGCAGTACTTC. Its translation: CASSSPGRDEQYF.

This sequence joins TRBV28 and TRBJ1-1; TRBD1 might be the D (5 bases). Per germline, CDR1 MDHEN and CDR2 SYDVKM. V gave up 2 bases and J gave up 0 bases, with 19 bases separating them. The CDR3 runs 18 residues. The CDR3: CASSLEGFRGQVNTEAFF. The CDR3 nucleotides read TGTGCCAGCAGTTTAGAGGGGTTTCGGGGCCAGGTGAACACTGAAGCTTTCTTT.

This clonotype was observed a handful of times. This chain joins TRBV6-6 and TRBJ2-7; TRBD1 matches at 12 bases. The CDR3 runs 15 residues. Germline CDR1 and CDR2: MNHNY and SVGAGI (reference sequence). J lost 2 bases, V lost 9 bases, and 8 bases had no gene match. The CDR3 sequence is CASLPGQGATYEQYF. The DNA for the CDR3 is TGTGCCAGTCTCCCGGGACAGGGGGCGACCTACGAGCAGTACTTC.

This chain uses TRBV11-2 with TRBJ2-1; 14 bases align to TRBD2. Germline assignment: CDR1 SGHAT and CDR2 FQNNGV. J lost 5 bases, V lost 2 bases, and 5 bases had no gene match. This CDR3 region has 17 residues. The CDR3 protein is CASSLWTSGGLDNEQFF. Written as DNA, the CDR3 is TGTGCCAGCAGCTTATGGACTAGCGGGGGGCTAGACAATGAGCAGTTCTTC.

There are a few counts of this clonotype. J is TRBJ1-2 and V is TRBV12-3 or TRBV12-4, with a tentative D call TRBD1 (6 bases). The CDR3 has 14 residues. Trimming shortened V by 4 bases and J by 3 bases, and 12 bases separated the two germline ends. The CDR3 sequence: CASSWGRGHYGYTF. For the CDR3, the DNA is TGTGCCAGCAGTTGGGGCAGGGGTCACTATGGCTACACCTTC.

The V call is TRBV5-1, the J call TRBJ2-1; TRBD2 matches at 8 bases. V shed 7 bases and J 0 bases; nucleotides not matched to a gene: 6. There are 15 residues in the CDR3. In germline, CDR1 is SGHRS, CDR2 YFSETQ. CDR3 coding DNA: TGCGCCAGCTTCGCCCGGGGGGGCTCCTACAATGAGCAGTTCTTC. Encoded protein: CASFARGGSYNEQFF.

This clonotype was observed a few times. The chain employs TRBV27 and TRBJ2-1, with a possible D match to TRBD2 (7 bases). The CDR3 spans 16 residues. V lost 1 base and J lost 7, with 17 bases in between. The germline V gene encodes CDR1 MNHEY and CDR2 SMNVEV (reference sequence). The CDR3 DNA is TGTGCCAGCAGTTTATGGGGGGGGCCAGGTAGGAATGAGCAGTTCTTC. Protein: CASSLWGGPGRNEQFF.

This clonotype turned up a few times. The chain couples TRBV5-6 to TRBJ2-1; unclear D gene. Germline V lookup: CDR1 SGHDT, CDR2 YYEEEE. Trimming left V 0 bases short and J 0 bases short, with 13 bases between. The CDR3 runs to 17 residues. The chain's CDR3 is CASSLVVLPTSYNEQFF. Here the CDR3 DNA reads TGTGCCAGCAGCTTGGTAGTGTTGCCGACCTCCTACAATGAGCAGTTCTTC.

CDR3 protein: CASSFWREGPETQYF. The CDR3 DNA is TGTGCCAGCAGCTTCTGGCGGGAGGGCCCGGAGACCCAGTACTTC. The rearrangement joins TRBV11-1 to TRBJ2-5, with 9 bases lining up with TRBD2. Germline V gene data show CDR1 as SGHAT and CDR2 as FQDESV (reference sequence). The CDR3 covers 15 residues. With 3 bases clipped from V and 5 bases from J, the junction kept 7 bases outside the gene matches.

This clonotype was seen at least ten times. The chain combines TRBV29-1 with TRBJ2-7, with TRBD2 identical over 12 bases. This CDR3 contains 15 residues. The junction had 4 bases not matched to a gene; V was cut back by 1 base and J by 3 bases. Germline loops: CDR1 SQVTM, CDR2 ANQGSEA. CDR3 sequence (DNA): TGCAGCGTTGAAGCGACTAGCGGGAGTTACTACGAGCAGTACTTC. It translates to CSVEATSGSYYEQYF.

This clonotype was observed a handful of times. The chain uses TRBV7-9 and TRBJ2-2, with D perhaps given as TRBD1 or TRBD2 (5 bases each). V was clipped by 9 bases and J by 4 bases, with 12 bases between them. The CDR3 loop spans 13 amino acids. Germline V gene lookup returns CDR1 SEHNR and CDR2 FQNEAQ (reference sequence). CDR3 sequence: CASGTGTTGELFF. The CDR3 DNA follows: TGTGCCAGTGGGACGGGGACCACCGGGGAGCTGTTTTTT.

A note on this clonotype: At one end the junction does not follow the germline gene, possibly because of a read error. The rearrangement uses TRBV5-1 and TRBJ1-2, with TRBD1 as a possible D gene (5 bases). CDR1 SGHRS and CDR2 YFSETQ come from the germline V gene. The CDR3 consists of 16 residues. CDR3 coding DNA: TGCGCCAGCAGCTTGGCGGAGGGGAAGGGTAACTATGGCTACATCTTC. It encodes CASSLAEGKGNYGYIF.